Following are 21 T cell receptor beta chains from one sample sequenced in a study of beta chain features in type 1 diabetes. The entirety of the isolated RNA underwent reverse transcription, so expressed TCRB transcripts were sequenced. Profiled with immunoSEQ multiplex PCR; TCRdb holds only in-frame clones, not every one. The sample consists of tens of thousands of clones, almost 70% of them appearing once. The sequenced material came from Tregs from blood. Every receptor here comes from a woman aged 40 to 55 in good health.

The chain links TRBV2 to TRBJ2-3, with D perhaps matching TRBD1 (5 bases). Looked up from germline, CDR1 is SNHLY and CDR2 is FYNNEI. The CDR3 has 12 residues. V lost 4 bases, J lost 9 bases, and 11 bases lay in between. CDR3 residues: CASSGGPGTQYF. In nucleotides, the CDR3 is TGTGCCAGCAGTGGAGGCCCAGGGACGCAGTATTTT.

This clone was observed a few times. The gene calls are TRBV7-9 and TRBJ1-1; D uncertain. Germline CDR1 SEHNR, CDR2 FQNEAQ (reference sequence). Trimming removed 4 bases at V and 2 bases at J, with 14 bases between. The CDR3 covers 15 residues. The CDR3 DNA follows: TGTGCCAGCAGCTCATTTCGACTGCTAAACACTGAAGCTTTCTTT. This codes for CASSSFRLLNTEAFF.

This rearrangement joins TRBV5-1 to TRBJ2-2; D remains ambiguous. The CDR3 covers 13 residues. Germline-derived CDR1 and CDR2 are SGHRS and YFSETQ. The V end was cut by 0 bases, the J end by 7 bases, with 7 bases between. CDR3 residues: CASSLVLFGELFF. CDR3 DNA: TGCGCCAGCAGCTTGGTGTTATTCGGGGAGCTGTTTTTT.

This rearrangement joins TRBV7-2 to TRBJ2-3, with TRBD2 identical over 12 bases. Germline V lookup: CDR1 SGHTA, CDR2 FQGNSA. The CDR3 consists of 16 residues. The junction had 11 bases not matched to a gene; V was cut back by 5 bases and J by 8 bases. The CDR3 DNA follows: TGTGCCAGCAGCCCGATCCTAGCGGGGGGGCCAAGTACGCAGTATTTT. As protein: CASSPILAGGPSTQYF.

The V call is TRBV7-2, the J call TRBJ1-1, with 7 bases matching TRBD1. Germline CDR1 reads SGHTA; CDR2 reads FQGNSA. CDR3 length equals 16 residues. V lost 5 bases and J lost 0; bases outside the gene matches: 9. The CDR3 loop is CASSPRQGSVNTEAFF. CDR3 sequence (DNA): TGTGCCAGCAGCCCCCGACAGGGCTCGGTGAACACTGAAGCTTTCTTT.

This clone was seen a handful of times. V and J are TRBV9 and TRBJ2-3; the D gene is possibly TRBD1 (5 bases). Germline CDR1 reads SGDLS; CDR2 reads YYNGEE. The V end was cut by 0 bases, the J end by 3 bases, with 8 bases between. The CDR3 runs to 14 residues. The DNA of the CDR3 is TGTGCCAGCAGCGTAGAACCAGGGACAGATACGCAGTATTTT. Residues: CASSVEPGTDTQYF.

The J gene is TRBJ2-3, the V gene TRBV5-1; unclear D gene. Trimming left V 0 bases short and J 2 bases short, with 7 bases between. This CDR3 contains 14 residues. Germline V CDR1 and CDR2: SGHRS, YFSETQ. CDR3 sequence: CASSLAFPTDTQYF. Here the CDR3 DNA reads TGCGCCAGCAGCTTGGCCTTCCCCACAGATACGCAGTATTTT.

The chain's CDR3 is CASSPKAGNTEAFF. The DNA of the CDR3 is TGTGCCAGCAGCCCCAAGGCAGGGAACACTGAAGCTTTCTTT. The rearrangement uses TRBV11-2 and TRBJ1-1, with D unclear. V lost 5 bases and J 1 base, leaving 11 bases between the germline ends. Germline assignment: CDR1 SGHAT and CDR2 FQNNGV. The length of the CDR3 is 14 residues. Full variable domain (rest looked up from reference TRBV11-2 and TRBJ1-1): EAGVAQSPRYKIIEKRQSVAFWCNPISGHATLYWYQQILGQGPKLLIQFQNNGVVDDSQLPKDRFSAERLKGVDSTLKIQPAKLEDSAVYLCASSPKAGNTEAFFGQGTRLTVV.

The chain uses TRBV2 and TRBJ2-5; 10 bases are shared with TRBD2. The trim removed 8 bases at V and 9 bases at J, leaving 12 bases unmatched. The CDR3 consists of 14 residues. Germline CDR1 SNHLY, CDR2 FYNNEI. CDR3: CASLAGASRDPQYF. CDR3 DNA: TGTGCCAGCCTAGCGGGGGCCTCCAGGGACCCCCAGTACTTC.

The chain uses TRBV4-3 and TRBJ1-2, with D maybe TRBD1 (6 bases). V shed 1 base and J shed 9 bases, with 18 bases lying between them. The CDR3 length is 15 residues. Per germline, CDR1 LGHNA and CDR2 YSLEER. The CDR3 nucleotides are TGCGCCAGCAGCCAAGCTCCAAGGGGGGGGCCGCGCTACACCTTC. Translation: CASSQAPRGGPRYTF.

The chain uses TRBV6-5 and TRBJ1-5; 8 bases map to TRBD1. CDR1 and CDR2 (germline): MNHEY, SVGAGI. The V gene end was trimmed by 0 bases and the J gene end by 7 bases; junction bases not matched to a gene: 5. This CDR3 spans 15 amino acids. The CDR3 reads CASSYSGQGGQPQHF. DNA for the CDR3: TGTGCCAGCAGTTACTCTGGACAGGGAGGGCAGCCCCAGCATTTT.

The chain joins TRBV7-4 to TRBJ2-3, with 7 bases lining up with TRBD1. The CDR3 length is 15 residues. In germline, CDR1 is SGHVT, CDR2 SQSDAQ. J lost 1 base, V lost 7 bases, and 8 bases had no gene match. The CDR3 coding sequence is TGTGCCAGCACCCCGGGGCAGGGGGGCACAGATACGCAGTATTTT. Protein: CASTPGQGGTDTQYF. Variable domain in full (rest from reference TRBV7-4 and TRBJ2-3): GAGVSQSPRYKVAKRGRDVALRCDSISGHVTLYWYRQTLGQGSEVLTYSQSDAQRDKSGRPSGRFSAERPERSVSTLKIQRTEQGDSAVYLCASTPGQGGTDTQYFGPGTRLTVL.

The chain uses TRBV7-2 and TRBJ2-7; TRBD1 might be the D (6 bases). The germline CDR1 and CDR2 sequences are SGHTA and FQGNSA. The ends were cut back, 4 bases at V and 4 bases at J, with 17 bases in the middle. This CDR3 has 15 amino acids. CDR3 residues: CASSSSTGRNYEQYF. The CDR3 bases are TGTGCCAGCAGCTCATCGACAGGAAGAAATTACGAGCAGTACTTC.

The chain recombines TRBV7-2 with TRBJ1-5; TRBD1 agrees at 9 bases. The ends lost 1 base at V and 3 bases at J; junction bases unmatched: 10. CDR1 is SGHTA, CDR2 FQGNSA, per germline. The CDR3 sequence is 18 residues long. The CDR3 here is CASSLGHRGPWVNQPQHF. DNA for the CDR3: TGTGCCAGCAGCTTAGGACACAGGGGGCCCTGGGTCAATCAGCCCCAGCATTTT.

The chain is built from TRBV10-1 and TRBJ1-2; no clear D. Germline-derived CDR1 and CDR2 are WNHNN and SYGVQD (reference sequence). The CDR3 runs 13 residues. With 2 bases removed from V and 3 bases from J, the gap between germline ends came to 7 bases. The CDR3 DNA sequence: TGCGCCAGCAGTGAGAAGCCTTACTATGGCTACACCTTC. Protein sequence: CASSEKPYYGYTF.

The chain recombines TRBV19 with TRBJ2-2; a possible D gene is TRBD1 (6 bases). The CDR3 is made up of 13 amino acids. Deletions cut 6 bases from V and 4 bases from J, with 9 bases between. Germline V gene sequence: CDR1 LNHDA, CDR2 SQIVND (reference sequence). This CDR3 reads CASRGAPTGELFF. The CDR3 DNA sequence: TGTGCCAGTAGGGGGGCCCCCACCGGGGAGCTGTTTTTT.

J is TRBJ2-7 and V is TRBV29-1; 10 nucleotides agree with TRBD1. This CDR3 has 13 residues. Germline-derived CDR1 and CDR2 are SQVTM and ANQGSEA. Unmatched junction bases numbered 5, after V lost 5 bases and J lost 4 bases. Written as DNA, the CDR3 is TGCAGCGTTCGACAGGGGGCATCTTACGAGCAGTACTTC. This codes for CSVRQGASYEQYF.

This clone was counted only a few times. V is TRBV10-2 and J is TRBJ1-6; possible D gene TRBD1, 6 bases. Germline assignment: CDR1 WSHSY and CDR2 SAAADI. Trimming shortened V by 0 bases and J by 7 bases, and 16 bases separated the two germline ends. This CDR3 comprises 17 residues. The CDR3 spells CASSESWGRNQNSPLHF. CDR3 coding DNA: TGCGCCAGCAGTGAGTCGTGGGGGCGGAACCAGAATTCACCCCTCCACTTT.

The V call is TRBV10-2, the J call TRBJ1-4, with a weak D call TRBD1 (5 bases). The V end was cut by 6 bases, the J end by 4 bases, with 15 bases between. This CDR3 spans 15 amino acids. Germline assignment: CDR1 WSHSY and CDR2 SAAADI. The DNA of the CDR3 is TGCGCCAGCAGCGACCGGGGGAGAAATAATGAAAAACTGTTTTTT. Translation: CASSDRGRNNEKLFF.

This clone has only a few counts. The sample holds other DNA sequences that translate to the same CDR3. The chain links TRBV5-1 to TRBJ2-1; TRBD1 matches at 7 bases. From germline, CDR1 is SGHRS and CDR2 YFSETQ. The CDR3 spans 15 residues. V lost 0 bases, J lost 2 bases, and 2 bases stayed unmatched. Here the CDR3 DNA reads TGCGCCAGCAGCTTGGGACAGGGACCCTACAATGAGCAGTTCTTC. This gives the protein CASSLGQGPYNEQFF.

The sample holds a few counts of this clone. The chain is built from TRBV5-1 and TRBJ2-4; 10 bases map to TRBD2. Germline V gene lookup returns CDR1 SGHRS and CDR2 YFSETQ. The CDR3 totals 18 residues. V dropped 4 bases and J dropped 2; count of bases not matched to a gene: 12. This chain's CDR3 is CASSPVPASGGTKNIQYF. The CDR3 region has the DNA TGCGCCAGCAGCCCGGTCCCGGCTAGCGGGGGTACCAAAAACATTCAGTACTTC.